The 28 T cell receptor beta chains in this list originate from one sample, sequenced in a study of cytomegalovirus exposure and HLA in healthy donors. PCR used 60 Vbeta primers and 13 Jbeta primers. Profiled with immunoSEQ multiplex PCR; TCRdb holds only in-frame clones, not every one. The table has around 160,000 clones, 75% to 80% seen once. What was sequenced was PBMCs. These receptor sequences come from a woman aged 35 to 49 in good health and CMV-seropositive.

V usage is TRBV5-1 and J usage is TRBJ1-1, with TRBD1 matching over 8 bases. The germline V gene encodes CDR1 SGHRS and CDR2 YFSETQ. The trim removed 4 bases at V and 0 bases at J, leaving 8 bases unmatched. This CDR3 contains 16 residues. CDR3 protein: CASSAGTGRVNTEAFF. The CDR3 DNA reads TGCGCCAGCAGCGCGGGGACAGGTCGAGTGAACACTGAAGCTTTCTTT.

This clone was seen more than once but under ten times. The chain has TRBV5-4 and TRBJ1-2; 8 positions match TRBD1. There are 12 residues in the CDR3. V trimming: 3 bases; J trimming: 8 bases; junction bases outside the gene matches: 3. Germline CDR1 is SGHNT and CDR2 is YYREEE (reference sequence). The CDR3 loop is CASSSRTGGYTF. CDR3 coding DNA: TGTGCCAGCAGCTCACGGACAGGGGGCTACACCTTC.

Comment on this clone: The same CDR3 is also encoded by other DNA sequences in this sample. This chain uses TRBV7-9 with TRBJ2-3, with TRBD1 identical over 10 bases. With 5 bases clipped from V and 5 bases from J, the junction kept 4 bases outside the gene matches. Germline CDR1 and CDR2: SEHNR and FQNEAQ (reference sequence). The CDR3 totals 14 residues. The DNA of the CDR3 is TGTGCCAGCAGCCGACAGGGGGCGGAAGATACGCAGTATTTT. Encoded protein: CASSRQGAEDTQYF. The full variable domain, with the rest looked up from reference TRBV7-9 and TRBJ2-3, is DTGVSQNPRHKITKRGQNVTFRCDPISEHNRLYWYRQTLGQGPEFLTYFQNEAQLEKSRLLSDRFSAERPKGSFSTLEIQRTEQGDSAMYLCASSRQGAEDTQYFGPGTRLTVL.

This rearrangement joins TRBV5-1 to TRBJ2-3; 11 bases match TRBD2. Per germline, CDR1 SGHRS and CDR2 YFSETQ. The CDR3 consists of 16 residues. V shed 5 bases, J shed 2 bases, and the junction held 7 bases outside the gene matches. CDR3 sequence: CASSHLAGGLTDTQYF. In nucleotides, the CDR3 is TGCGCCAGCAGTCATTTAGCGGGGGGGCTCACAGATACGCAGTATTTT.

The rearrangement uses TRBV19 and TRBJ2-3; 8 bases align to TRBD2. The germline V gene encodes CDR1 LNHDA and CDR2 SQIVND (reference sequence). V was clipped by 5 bases and J by 0 bases; unmatched bases: 7. The CDR3 consists of 16 residues. In DNA form, the CDR3 reads TGTGCCAGTAGTCTCCATAGCGGGGCTAGCACAGATACGCAGTATTTT. It translates to CASSLHSGASTDTQYF.

The chain is built from TRBV7-2 and TRBJ2-5, with TRBD2 matching 10 bases. In germline, CDR1 is SGHTA, CDR2 FQGNSA. Losses at the gene ends were 3 bases for V and 4 bases for J; bases not matched to a gene: 5. This CDR3 region has 15 residues. CDR3 sequence (DNA): TGTGCCAGCAGCTTCCAGCGGGGGGGCGGAGAGACCCAGTACTTC. This translates into CASSFQRGGGETQYF.

V is TRBV4-3 and J is TRBJ1-3; TRBD1 matches 8 bases. This CDR3 spans 16 amino acids. Germline V gene sequence: CDR1 LGHNA, CDR2 YSLEER. Trimming removed 1 base from V and 0 bases from J; junction bases left unmatched: 2. In DNA form, the CDR3 reads TGCGCCAGCAGCCAAGGACAGGGGAACTCTGGAAACACCATATATTTT. Protein product: CASSQGQGNSGNTIYF.

This clone has just a few counts. The J gene is TRBJ2-2, the V gene TRBV4-3; D might be TRBD2 (7 bases). The ends were cut back, 4 bases at V and 5 bases at J, with 20 bases in the middle. The length of the CDR3 is 17 residues. CDR1 and CDR2 from the germline V gene are LGHNA and YSLEER. Written as DNA, the CDR3 is TGCGCCAGCAGCCGCGGCAACGCCGGGGGGCAAACCGGGGAGCTGTTTTTT. This sequence encodes CASSRGNAGGQTGELFF.

The CDR3 DNA sequence: TGCGCCAGCAGCCCCTTAGCGGGAGTAGGTTCCTACGAGCAGTACTTC. Amino acids: CASSPLAGVGSYEQYF. The rearrangement joins TRBV4-1 to TRBJ2-7; TRBD2 matches 9 bases. The CDR3 has 16 residues. The V segment lost 4 bases and the J segment 1 base; nucleotides outside the gene matches: 8. Germline CDR1 is MGHRA and CDR2 is YSYEKL.

The chain has TRBV6-1 and TRBJ1-2, with 11 bases identical to TRBD1. Looked up from germline, CDR1 is MNHNS and CDR2 is SASEGT. The CDR3 is 15 residues long. Losses at the gene ends were 4 bases for V and 4 bases for J; bases not matched to a gene: 5. The CDR3 DNA reads as TGTGCCAGCAGTGGCGGGACAGGGGGTGGCTATGGCTACACCTTC. Translating it yields CASSGGTGGGYGYTF.

This clone was picked up one time. The chain recombines TRBV5-4 with TRBJ2-3; 7 bases are shared with TRBD2. Germline values: CDR1 SGHNT, CDR2 YYREEE (reference sequence). CDR3 length equals 15 residues. V lost 5 bases to trimming and J lost 4 bases; unmatched junction nucleotides: 10. The CDR3, as DNA: TGTGCCAGCAGTCGGGCGGCGGGGGAATCAGATACGCAGTATTTT. This sequence encodes CASSRAAGESDTQYF.

V gene TRBV6-6 combines with J gene TRBJ1-6; TRBD1 agrees at 9 bases. The CDR3 loop spans 15 amino acids. V shed 2 bases and J 11 bases; nucleotides not matched to a gene: 7. CDR1 and CDR2 from the germline V gene are MNHNY and SVGAGI (reference sequence). CDR3 protein: CASSYNAGQGTPLHF. The CDR3 DNA reads as TGTGCCAGCAGTTACAATGCGGGACAGGGTACACCCCTCCACTTT.

The chain recombines TRBV7-9 with TRBJ2-1; 9 positions agree with TRBD2. The length of the CDR3 is 15 residues. Germline V gene data show CDR1 as SEHNR and CDR2 as FQNEAQ (reference sequence). Unmatched junction bases numbered 16, after V lost 4 bases and J lost 15 bases. The CDR3 DNA reads TGTGCCAGCAGCTCCTCCCGGACTAGCGTTGGTGGAGGGTTCTTC. Its protein product is CASSSSRTSVGGGFF.

The chain employs TRBV27 and TRBJ2-7; 10 nucleotides agree with TRBD2. The V segment lost 8 bases and the J segment 4 bases; nucleotides outside the gene matches: 8. The CDR3 has 14 amino acids. The V gene's germline CDR1 is MNHEY and CDR2 SMNVEV (reference sequence). CDR3 sequence reads: CASGRTSGLYEQYF. In nucleotides, the CDR3 is TGTGCCAGCGGCCGGACTAGCGGACTATACGAGCAGTACTTC.

The chain has TRBV5-6 and TRBJ1-3; 8 bases are a match to TRBD1. CDR3 length: 15 residues. Germline CDR1 reads SGHDT; CDR2 reads YYEEEE. J was trimmed by 1 base and V by 1 base; bases with no gene match: 1. Here the CDR3 reads CASSLTGGSGNTIYF. The DNA of the CDR3 is TGTGCCAGCAGCTTGACAGGGGGGTCTGGAAACACCATATATTTT.

This chain joins TRBV5-4 and TRBJ2-3, with 9 nucleotides matching TRBD2. CDR1 is SGHNT and CDR2 is YYREEE in the germline V gene (reference sequence). The V and J ends lost 1 base and 2 bases, in that order; junction bases with no gene match: 2. This CDR3 spans 15 amino acids. The DNA for the CDR3 is TGTGCCAGCAGCTTGACTAGCGGGTTCACAGATACGCAGTATTTT. Residues: CASSLTSGFTDTQYF.

The chain joins TRBV19 to TRBJ2-2, with 9 bases identical to TRBD1. The CDR3 spans 15 residues. J lost 4 bases, V lost 4 bases, and 4 bases had no gene match. Germline loops: CDR1 LNHDA, CDR2 SQIVND (reference sequence). CDR3 residues: CASSRGQGGTGELFF. DNA for the CDR3: TGTGCCAGTAGTAGGGGACAGGGAGGCACCGGGGAGCTGTTTTTT.

This clone appeared a few times. The chain recombines TRBV6-5 with TRBJ2-5, with 7 bases fitting TRBD1. CDR3 length equals 16 residues. Germline-derived CDR1 and CDR2 are MNHEY and SVGAGI. Trimming removed 2 bases from V and 1 base from J; junction bases left unmatched: 7. Here the CDR3 reads CASSYTPGQPQETQYF. CDR3 nucleotide sequence: TGTGCCAGCAGTTACACTCCGGGACAGCCCCAAGAGACCCAGTACTTC.

The chain couples TRBV10-3 to TRBJ2-1; 7 bases fit TRBD2. The CDR3 length is 16 residues. The V gene end was trimmed by 10 bases and the J gene end by 0 bases; junction bases not matched to a gene: 12. Germline-derived CDR1 and CDR2 are ENHRY and SYGVKD. This CDR3 reads CASAGAGDPSYNEQFF. Here the CDR3 DNA reads TGTGCCAGCGCTGGGGCGGGGGACCCCTCCTACAATGAGCAGTTCTTC.

V gene TRBV10-3 combines with J gene TRBJ1-4; TRBD1 is a possible D gene (6 bases). V lost 0 bases and J lost 8, with 10 bases in between. Germline values: CDR1 ENHRY, CDR2 SYGVKD. The CDR3 has 14 residues. The CDR3 spells CAISESTGTEKLFF. DNA for the CDR3: TGTGCCATCAGTGAGTCTACAGGGACCGAAAAACTGTTTTTT.

The chain links TRBV7-2 to TRBJ2-2, with D perhaps TRBD1 (5 bases). Germline CDR1 and CDR2: SGHTA and FQGNSA. V was trimmed by 5 bases and J by 1 base, leaving 11 bases between them. This CDR3 is 15 amino acids long. The CDR3 DNA reads TGTGCCAGCAGCCGGACATACCAGAACACCGGGGAGCTGTTTTTT. Amino acid sequence: CASSRTYQNTGELFF.

The genes are TRBV5-6 and TRBJ2-5; TRBD1 is a possible D gene (5 bases). V lost 0 bases and J 0 bases, leaving 9 bases between the germline ends. The CDR3 length is 15 residues. Germline lookup yields CDR1 SGHDT and CDR2 YYEEEE. The CDR3 spells CASSLGVGHQETQYF. In DNA form, the CDR3 reads TGTGCCAGCAGCTTGGGGGTGGGGCACCAAGAGACCCAGTACTTC.

The chain couples TRBV19 to TRBJ1-4, with D maybe TRBD1 (6 bases). The CDR3 length is 13 residues. CDR1 LNHDA and CDR2 SQIVND come from the germline V gene (reference sequence). V lost 10 bases and J 4 bases, leaving 13 bases between the germline ends. The DNA for the CDR3 is TGTGCCACCAGACAGGCGTTTAATGAAAAACTGTTTTTT. This codes for CATRQAFNEKLFF. Full variable domain (rest looked up from reference TRBV19 and TRBJ1-4): DGGITQSPKYLFRKEGQNVTLSCEQNLNHDAMYWYRQDPGQGLRLIYYSQIVNDFQKGDIAEGYSVSREKKESFPLTVTSAQKNPTAFYLCATRQAFNEKLFFGSGTQLSVL.

The rearrangement joins TRBV19 to TRBJ1-5; the D gene is possibly TRBD1 (5 bases). Trimming cost V 1 base and J 0 bases, with 16 bases left between them. This CDR3 contains 18 residues. CDR1 is LNHDA and CDR2 is SQIVND in the germline V gene (reference sequence). The CDR3, as DNA: TGTGCCAGTAGTATAGGGGCAGGGCCCCTATATAGCAATCAGCCCCAGCATTTT. Translation: CASSIGAGPLYSNQPQHF.

J is TRBJ2-7 and V is TRBV2; maybe TRBD2 (6 bases). The CDR3 sequence is 14 residues long. Trimming shortened V by 4 bases and J by 3 bases, and 13 bases separated the two germline ends. Germline CDR1 and CDR2: SNHLY and FYNNEI. CDR3 sequence reads: CASSVSGTFYEQYF. In DNA, the CDR3 is TGTGCCAGCAGTGTCTCCGGGACTTTCTACGAGCAGTACTTC. The full variable domain, with the rest looked up from reference TRBV2 and TRBJ2-7, is EPEVTQTPSHQVTQMGQEVILRCVPISNHLYFYWYRQILGQKVEFLVSFYNNEISEKSEIFDDQFSVERPDGSNFTLKIRSTKLEDSAMYFCASSVSGTFYEQYFGPGTRLTVT.

The chain is built from TRBV6-6 and TRBJ1-2; D gene uncertain. V was clipped by 0 bases and J by 1 base, with 6 bases between them. The CDR3 is 14 residues long. Germline CDR1 is MNHNY and CDR2 is SVGAGI (reference sequence). The CDR3 loop is CASSYSGVNYGYTF. The CDR3 nucleotides are TGTGCCAGCAGTTACTCGGGAGTTAACTATGGCTACACCTTC.

V usage is TRBV5-1 and J usage is TRBJ2-2; D not certain. The V end was cut by 0 bases, the J end by 7 bases, with 4 bases between. Germline V gene lookup returns CDR1 SGHRS and CDR2 YFSETQ. The CDR3 is made up of 12 amino acids. In nucleotides, the CDR3 is TGCGCCAGCAGCTTGGATAACGGGGAGCTGTTTTTT. Translation gives CASSLDNGELFF.

The gene calls are TRBV28 and TRBJ2-3; D not resolved. The CDR3 contains 13 residues. Per germline, CDR1 MDHEN and CDR2 SYDVKM. Trimming pared 2 bases from V and 1 base from J, leaving 4 bases between. The CDR3 loop is CASSLRGTDTQYF. The CDR3, as DNA: TGTGCCAGCAGTTTACGAGGCACAGATACGCAGTATTTT. The whole variable domain, filled in from reference TRBV28 and TRBJ2-3, reads DVKVTQSSRYLVKRTGEKVFLECVQDMDHENMFWYRQDPGLGLRLIYFSYDVKMKEKGDIPEGYSVSREKKERFSLILESASTNQTSMYLCASSLRGTDTQYFGPGTRLTVL.